This T cell receptor (beta chain) was retrieved from a study of T cell changes during pregnancy in multiple sclerosis. TCRdb's table, derived via immunoSEQ multiplex PCR, lists solely in-frame clones and lacks some. The sample has more than 55,000 clones, roughly nine tenths seen once. The CDR3 has 15 amino acids. Germline values: CDR1 MNHNS, CDR2 SASEGT. Trimming took off 3 bases at V and 0 bases at J, with 9 bases between the two ends. The clonotype comes from a female donor with multiple sclerosis, enrolled in a pregnancy study. J is TRBJ1-5 and V is TRBV6-1, with TRBD1 as a possible D gene (5 bases). The sequencing used peripheral blood, collected in the second trimester of pregnancy. CDR3 nucleotides: TGTGCCAGCAGTGACGACAGTTATAGCAATCAGCCCCAGCATTTT. Translating gives CASSDDSYSNQPQHF.